The rows below give T cell receptor beta chains drawn from one sample of a study of blood T cell repertoires in COVID-19. Libraries were prepared by immunoSEQ multiplex PCR; TCRdb keeps only in-frame clonotypes and omits some of them. The sample records over 300,000 clones, about 91% being singletons. Sequenced input: PBMCs or T cells enriched from blood (not recorded which). The origin of the receptors is a woman aged 40 to 55 who had recovered from COVID-19. Each CDR3 is given with its conserved first and last residue. A D gene is named only where the DNA matches it firmly. Expanded clones are given a class, and other clones once, few, many or no size at all.

J	size	V	D	CDR3	DNA
TRBJ2-7	.	TRBV7-9	.	CASSPAYEQYF	TGTGCCAGCAGCCCGGCCTACGAGCAGTACTTC
TRBJ1-2	.	TRBV28	.	CASDSQGYGYTF	TGTGCCAGCGACAGTCAAGGGTATGGCTACACCTTC
TRBJ2-1	.	TRBV3-1/TRBV3-2	.	CASSPSTGAGNEQFF	TGTGCCAGCAGCCCCTCGACGGGAGCCGGAAATGAGCAGTTCTTC
TRBJ2-2	few	TRBV7-7	TRBD2	CASSSGLAGGNTGELFF	TGTGCTAGCAGCTCGGGACTAGCGGGAGGTAACACCGGGGAGCTGTTTTTT
TRBJ2-1	.	TRBV6-2/TRBV6-3	.	CASSYPGQQVSISSYNEQFF	TGTGCCAGCAGTTACCCGGGCCAACAGGTATCTATAAGCTCCTACAATGAGCAGTTCTTC
TRBJ2-1	.	TRBV5-5	.	CASSLALGAGLKGNEQFF	TGTGCCAGCAGCTTGGCCCTTGGCGCTGGACTAAAGGGCAATGAGCAGTTCTTC
TRBJ1-3	.	TRBV2	.	CASSPGETGNTIYF	TGTGCCAGCAGTCCAGGGGAGACGGGAAACACCATATATTTT
TRBJ2-1	.	TRBV19	TRBD2	CASSFQAGSYNEQFF	TGTGCCAGTAGTTTCCAAGCGGGAAGCTACAATGAGCAGTTCTTC
TRBJ2-1	once	TRBV24-1	TRBD2	CATSDTGTKRYNEQFF	TGTGCCACCAGTGATACCGGGACTAAGAGATACAATGAGCAGTTCTTC
TRBJ1-1	.	TRBV7-2	.	CASSLRGGLGEAFF	TGTGCCAGCAGCCTCCGGGGGGGGCTCGGTGAAGCTTTCTTT
TRBJ1-1	.	TRBV9	.	CASSVAGFNTEAFF	TGTGCCAGCAGCGTGGCAGGCTTCAACACTGAAGCTTTCTTT
TRBJ2-6	.	TRBV6-4	.	CASSNDGGVGANVLTF	TGTGCCAGCAGTAACGATGGAGGGGTTGGGGCCAACGTCCTGACTTTC
TRBJ2-7	few	TRBV23-1	.	CASSPQGINEQYF	TGCGCCAGCAGTCCGCAGGGAATTAACGAGCAGTACTTC
TRBJ1-2	once	TRBV14	.	CASSQVEVYGYTF	TGTGCCAGCAGCCAAGTGGAGGTATATGGCTACACCTTC
TRBJ1-1	once	TRBV3-1/TRBV3-2	.	CASSLWEGATEAFF	TGTGCCAGCAGCCTTTGGGAAGGGGCAACTGAAGCTTTCTTT
TRBJ1-4	.	TRBV5-1	.	CASSFGQLNEKLFF	TGCGCCAGCAGCTTCGGACAGCTTAATGAAAAACTGTTTTTT
TRBJ1-1	.	TRBV9	.	CASPERTGEAFF	TGTGCCAGCCCCGAAAGGACTGGTGAAGCTTTCTTT
TRBJ2-7	.	TRBV28	TRBD1	CASSSPGGPLYEQYF	TGTGCCAGCAGTTCCCCAGGGGGCCCCCTCTACGAGCAGTACTTC